The table lists the clone carrying this TCR beta chain with many counts. MiXCR was run by TCRdb on the 5' RACE reads, yielding one entry per CDR3 protein. Found here are some 50,000 distinct CDR3 sequences, 8% to 13% of them singletons; the top ten hold under 5%. The CDR3 is made up of 20 amino acids. This specimen comes from a study of early T cells in non-severe SARS-CoV-2 infection. The chain combines TRBV21-1 with TRBJ2-6; TRBD1, the D gene given by the table, was not confirmed from the DNA. TRBV21-1 is noted as a pseudogene. Sequences were obtained from whole blood. The TCR was taken from an adult who was a healthcare worker with PCR-confirmed SARS-CoV-2 infection or an uninfected control (not recorded which). CDR3 bases: TGTGCCAGCAGCAAAGCTAAGGGAACTGACAGGCCCTCTGGGGCCAACGTCCTGACTTTC. This sequence encodes CASSKAKGTDRPSGANVLTF.